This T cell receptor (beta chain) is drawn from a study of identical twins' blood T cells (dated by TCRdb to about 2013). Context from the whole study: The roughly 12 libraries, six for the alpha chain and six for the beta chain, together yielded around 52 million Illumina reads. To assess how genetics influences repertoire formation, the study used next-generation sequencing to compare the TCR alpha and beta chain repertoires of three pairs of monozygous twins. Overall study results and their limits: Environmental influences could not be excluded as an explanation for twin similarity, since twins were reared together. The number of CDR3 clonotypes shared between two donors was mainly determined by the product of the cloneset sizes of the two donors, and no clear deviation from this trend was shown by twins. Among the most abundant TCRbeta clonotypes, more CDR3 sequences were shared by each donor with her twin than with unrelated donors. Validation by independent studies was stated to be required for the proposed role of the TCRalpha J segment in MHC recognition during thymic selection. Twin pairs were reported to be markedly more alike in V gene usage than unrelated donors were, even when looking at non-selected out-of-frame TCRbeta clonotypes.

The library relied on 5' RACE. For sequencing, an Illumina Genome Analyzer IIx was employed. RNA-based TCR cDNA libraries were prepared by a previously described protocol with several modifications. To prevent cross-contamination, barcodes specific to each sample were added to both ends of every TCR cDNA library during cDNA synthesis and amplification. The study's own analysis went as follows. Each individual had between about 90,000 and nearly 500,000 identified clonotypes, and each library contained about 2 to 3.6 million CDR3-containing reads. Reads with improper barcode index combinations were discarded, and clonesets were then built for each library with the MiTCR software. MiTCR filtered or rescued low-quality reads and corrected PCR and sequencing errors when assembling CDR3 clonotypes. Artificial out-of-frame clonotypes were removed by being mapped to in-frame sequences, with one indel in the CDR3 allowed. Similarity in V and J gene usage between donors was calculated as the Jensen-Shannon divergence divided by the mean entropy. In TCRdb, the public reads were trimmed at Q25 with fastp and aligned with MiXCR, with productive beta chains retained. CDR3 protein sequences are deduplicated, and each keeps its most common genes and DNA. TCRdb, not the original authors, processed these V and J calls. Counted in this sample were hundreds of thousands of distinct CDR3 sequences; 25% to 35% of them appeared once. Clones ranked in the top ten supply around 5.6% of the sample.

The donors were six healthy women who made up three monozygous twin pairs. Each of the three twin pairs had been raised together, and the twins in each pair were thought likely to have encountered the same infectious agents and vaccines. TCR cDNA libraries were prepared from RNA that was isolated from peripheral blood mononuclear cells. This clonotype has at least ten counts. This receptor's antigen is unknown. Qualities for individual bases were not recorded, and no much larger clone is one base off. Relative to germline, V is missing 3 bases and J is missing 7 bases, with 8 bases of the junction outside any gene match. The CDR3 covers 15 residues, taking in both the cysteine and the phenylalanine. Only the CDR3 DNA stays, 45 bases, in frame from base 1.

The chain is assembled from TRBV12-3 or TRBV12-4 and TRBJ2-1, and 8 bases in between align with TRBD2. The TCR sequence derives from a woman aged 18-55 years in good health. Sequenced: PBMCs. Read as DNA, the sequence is TGTGCCAGCAGTTTTCCGGGACTAGGACAAAATGAGCAGTTCTTC. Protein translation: CASSFPGLGQNEQFF.